This TCR beta chain was documented in a study of OX40 agonist ivuxolimab in advanced cancers. About the full investigation: The costimulatory receptor OX40 (CD134) was targeted by ivuxolimab, a fully human IgG2 agonistic monoclonal antibody. Intravenous ivuxolimab was administered to patients every 2 weeks at six dose levels: 0.01, 0.1, 0.3, 1.5, 3 and 10 mg/kg. Of the 50 to 55 dose-escalation patients, hepatocellular carcinoma was present in some 19, melanoma in approximately 15, renal cell carcinoma in 9 and head and neck cancer in 9. The dose-escalation cohort was about 87% male with a mean age of about 54 years, ranging from about 23 to 85. Prior anti-PD-1, anti-PD-L1 or anti-CTLA-4 therapy was permitted, and checkpoint inhibitors had been received by about 37% of dose-escalation patients. Partial responses occurred in three dose-escalation patients, of whom one had hepatocellular carcinoma and two had cutaneous melanoma. Peripheral TCRbeta sequencing was intended to test whether TCR sequence diversity was altered and clonal T-cell expansion was caused by ivuxolimab. The monotherapy dose-escalation portion (N of about 52 patients) of the phase I ivuxolimab trial is reported in the paper.

This clone has just one count. Its target antigen remains unknown. No much larger clonotype is one base removed from it; base qualities were not supplied. Study-wide conclusions, independent of this receptor: Low levels of normalized T-cell clonal expansion were also shown by some nonresponding patients. Antigen specificity was not determined for the clonally expanded peripheral T cells. After ivuxolimab, expanded clones were on average more numerous among CD8+ T cells than among CD4+ T cells. In the 0.1-3.0 mg/kg groups, partial responders were among the patients with the lowest normalized peripheral clonal expansion, particularly in CD8+ T cells. At doses from 0.1 to 3.0 mg/kg, clonal expansion was seen in both CD4+ and CD8+ blood T cells between baseline and week 6.

The CDR3 covers 11 residues, taking in both the cysteine and the phenylalanine. The only DNA kept is the CDR3, 33 bases in frame from the first base. For sequencing of the TCRbeta CDR3 region, genomic DNA was extracted from the sorted cells. TCRbeta CDR3 regions were sequenced using the immunoSEQ Assay. Held by TCRdb, this immuneACCESS table contains in-frame sequences only and omits some clones. Under half of the omission traces to an unresolved V gene where checked; the cause of the rest is unknown. The sample table contains roughly 43,000 clones; only one count was recorded for about 88% of them. The ten most abundant clones make up roughly 54% of the sample. Patients with a history of autoimmune disease or receiving systemic immunosuppression were excluded from the trial. Peripheral blood for TCR sequencing was collected from all dose cohorts at baseline, on cycle 4 day 1, and on cycle 7 day 1. The samples were drawn from a first-in-human, open-label, multicenter phase I dose-escalation trial of ivuxolimab. The trial enrolled adults with locally advanced or metastatic head and neck squamous cell, hepatocellular, melanoma or renal cell carcinoma. Before TCR sequencing, CD4+ and CD8+ T cells were separately sorted from peripheral blood.

The chain was built from TRBV21-1 and TRBJ1-1. TRBV21-1 constitutes a pseudogene. This material consisted of CD4+ or CD8+ T cells sorted from blood, taken in a trial of the OX40 agonist ivuxolimab. This TCR was recovered from an adult with an advanced solid tumor such as melanoma, head and neck, liver or kidney cancer. The DNA reads as follows: TGTAACACCAGCGGGAACACTGAAGCTTTCTTT. This yields the protein CNTSGNTEAFF.